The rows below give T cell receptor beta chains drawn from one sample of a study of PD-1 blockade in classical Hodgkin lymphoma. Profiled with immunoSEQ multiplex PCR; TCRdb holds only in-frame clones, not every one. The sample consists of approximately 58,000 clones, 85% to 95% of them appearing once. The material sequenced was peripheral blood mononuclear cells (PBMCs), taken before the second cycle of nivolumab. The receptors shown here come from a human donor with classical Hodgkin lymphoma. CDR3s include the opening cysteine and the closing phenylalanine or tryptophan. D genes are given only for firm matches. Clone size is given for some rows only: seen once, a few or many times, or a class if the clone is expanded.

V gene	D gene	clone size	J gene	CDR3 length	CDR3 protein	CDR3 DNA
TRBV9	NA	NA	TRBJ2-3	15	CASSVSGESTDTQYF	TGTGCCAGCAGCGTATCCGGGGAAAGCACAGATACGCAGTATTTT
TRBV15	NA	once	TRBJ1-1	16	CATSREGGPLNTEAFF	TGTGCCACCAGCAGAGAGGGCGGACCCTTGAACACTGAAGCTTTCTTT
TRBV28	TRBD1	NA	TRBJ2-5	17	CASSQRTGGVDMGSQYF	TGTGCCAGCAGCCAACGGACAGGGGGGGTGGATATGGGCTCCCAGTACTTC
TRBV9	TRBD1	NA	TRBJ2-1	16	CASSVGGQGLGNEQFF	TGTGCCAGCAGCGTAGGGGGACAGGGCTTGGGAAATGAGCAGTTCTTC
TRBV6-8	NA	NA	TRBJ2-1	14	CASSYDPPTDEQFF	TGTGCCAGCAGCTACGATCCCCCGACGGATGAGCAGTTCTTC
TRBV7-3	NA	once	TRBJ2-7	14	CASSLAFTNEGQYF	TGTGCCAGCAGCTTAGCTTTTACAAACGAAGGGCAGTACTTC
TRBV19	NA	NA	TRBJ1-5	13	CASSTVGGTPQHF	TGTGCCAGTAGTACGGTCGGGGGTACGCCCCAGCATTTT
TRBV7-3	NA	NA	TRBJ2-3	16	CASSPGRQADTDTQYF	TGTGCCAGCAGCCCGGGACGACAGGCCGACACAGATACGCAGTATTTT
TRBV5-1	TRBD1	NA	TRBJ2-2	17	CASSPYPGTEVTGELFF	TGCGCCAGCAGCCCGTACCCCGGGACAGAAGTCACCGGGGAGCTGTTTTTT
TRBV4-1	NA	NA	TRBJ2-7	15	CASSSSGETIGEQYF	TGCGCCAGCAGCTCGAGCGGCGAAACAATTGGCGAGCAGTACTTC
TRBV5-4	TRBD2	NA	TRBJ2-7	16	CASSLLAGGLAYEQYF	TGTGCCAGCAGCTTGCTGGCGGGGGGACTCGCCTACGAGCAGTACTTC
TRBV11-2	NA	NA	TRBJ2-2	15	CASVDGWGRLEELFF	TGTGCCAGCGTGGACGGGTGGGGCCGGTTGGAGGAGCTGTTTTTT
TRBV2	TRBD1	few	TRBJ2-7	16	CASSEDGAGQGYEQYF	TGTGCCAGCAGTGAAGATGGAGCGGGACAGGGGTACGAGCAGTACTTC
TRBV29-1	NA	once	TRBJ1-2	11	CSVAQVHGYTF	TGCAGCGTTGCACAGGTCCATGGCTACACCTTC
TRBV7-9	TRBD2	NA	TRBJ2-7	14	CASSLSSGSGEQYF	TGTGCCAGCAGCTTGTCTAGCGGGAGCGGCGAGCAGTACTTC
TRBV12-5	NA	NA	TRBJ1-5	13	CASGLAKGEPQHF	TGTGCTAGTGGTTTAGCAAAGGGTGAGCCCCAGCATTTT
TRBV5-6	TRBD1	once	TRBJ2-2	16	CASSFDGTDSTGELFF	TGTGCCAGCAGCTTCGACGGGACAGACAGTACCGGGGAGCTGTTTTTT
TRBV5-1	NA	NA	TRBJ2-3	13	CASSLSRTDTQYF	TGCGCCAGCAGCTTATCGCGGACAGATACGCAGTATTTT
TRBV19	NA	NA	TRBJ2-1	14	CASDGGIKNNEQFF	TGTGCCAGCGACGGGGGTATTAAAAACAATGAGCAGTTCTTC
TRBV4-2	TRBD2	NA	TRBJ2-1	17	CASSQESLGGGVHEQFF	TGTGCCAGCAGCCAAGAAAGTCTGGGCGGGGGTGTCCATGAGCAGTTCTTC
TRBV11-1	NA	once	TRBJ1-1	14	CASSLAVGDTEAFF	TGTGCCAGCAGCTTGGCAGTGGGGGACACTGAAGCTTTCTTT
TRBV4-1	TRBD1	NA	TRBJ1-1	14	CASSHGQGQTEAFF	TGCGCCAGCAGCCACGGACAGGGGCAGACTGAAGCTTTCTTT
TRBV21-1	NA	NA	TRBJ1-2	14	CASSKGAGNYGYTF	TGTGCCAGCAGCAAAGGAGCGGGGAACTATGGCTACACCTTC
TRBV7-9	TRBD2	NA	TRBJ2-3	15	CASSLVTSGTDTQYF	TGTGCCAGCAGCTTAGTGACTAGCGGCACAGATACGCAGTATTTT
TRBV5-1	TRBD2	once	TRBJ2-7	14	CASSNRGVNYEQYF	TGCGCCAGCAGCAATCGGGGGGTAAACTACGAGCAGTACTTC
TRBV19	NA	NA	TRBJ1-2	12	CASSGSNYGYTF	TGTGCCAGTAGCGGGTCAAACTATGGCTACACCTTC
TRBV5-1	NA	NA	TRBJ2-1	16	CASSLPLRGSYNEQFF	TGCGCCAGCAGCTTGCCACTCCGAGGCTCCTACAATGAGCAGTTCTTC
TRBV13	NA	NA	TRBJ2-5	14	CASSLGSVEETQYF	TGTGCCAGCAGCTTGGGTAGCGTAGAAGAGACCCAGTACTTC